This entry is about one T cell receptor (beta chain). Its target is unknown. The CDR3 does not close with the conserved phenylalanine or tryptophan, likely indicating a read error. Each diagnosis was grounded in clinical symptoms, serum thyroxine and TRAb, thyroid ultrasound, and orbital computed tomography. Using around 10 ml of fresh peripheral blood, PBMCs were prepared. Germline CDR1 SGHAT, CDR2 FQNNGV. The V gene end was trimmed by 5 bases and the J gene end by 7 bases; junction bases not matched to a gene: 8. There are 14 residues in the CDR3. This record belongs to a study of T cells in Graves' hyperthyroidism and ophthalmopathy. The source material, RNA transcripts, was used to amplify TCR beta CDR3 regions. The TCR CDR3 first-round RT-PCR relied on the HTBI primer set. TCRdb used MiXCR to reprocess the multiplex PCR reads, holding one entry per CDR3 protein. Of approximately 620,000 distinct CDR3 sequences listed, about a sixth are singletons.

Study-level findings and limits: A 13 V-J signature model discriminated ophthalmopathy versus stable hyperthyroidism.

This chain uses TRBV11-2 with TRBJ2-1; the match to TRBD1 covers 7 bases. Input material: blood. The receptor was derived from a middle-aged woman with Graves' ophthalmopathy. The CDR3 DNA is TGTGCCAGCAGCAAGGACAGGATGAGGAATGAGCAGTTCTCC. This encodes CASSKDRMRNEQFS.